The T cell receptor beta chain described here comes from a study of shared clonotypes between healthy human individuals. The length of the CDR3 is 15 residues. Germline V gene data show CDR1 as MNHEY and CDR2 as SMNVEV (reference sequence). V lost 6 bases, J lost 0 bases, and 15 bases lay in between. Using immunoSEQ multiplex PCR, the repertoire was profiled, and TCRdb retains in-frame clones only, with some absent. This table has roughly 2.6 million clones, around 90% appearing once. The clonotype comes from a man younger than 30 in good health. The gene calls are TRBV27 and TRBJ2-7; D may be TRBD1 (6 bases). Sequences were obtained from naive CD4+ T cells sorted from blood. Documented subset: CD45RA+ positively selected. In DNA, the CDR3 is TGTGCCAGCAGGAAAACAGGGTTAAGCTCCTACGAGCAGTACTTC. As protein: CASRKTGLSSYEQYF.